Reported below is one T cell receptor beta chain. In Seattle, patients joined the study during active infection and were tracked longitudinally. TCRdb keeps only in-frame clones here, not all; method: immunoSEQ multiplex PCR. The repertoire holds roughly 64,000 clones, with more than 75% as singletons. This sample is part of a study of blood T cell repertoires in COVID-19. The CDR3 loop spans 16 amino acids. V shed 3 bases and J 4 bases; nucleotides not matched to a gene: 7. Germline values: CDR1 SGHRS, CDR2 YFSETQ. The genes are TRBV5-1 and TRBJ1-6, with 7 bases matching TRBD1. What was sequenced was peripheral blood. The clonotype comes from a man in his fifties or sixties with COVID-19, enrolled during active disease. The chain's CDR3 is CASSYGTAEYNSPLHF. DNA of the CDR3: TGCGCCAGCAGCTACGGGACAGCCGAATATAATTCACCCCTCCACTTT. Full variable domain (missing parts from reference TRBV5-1 and TRBJ1-6): KAGVTQTPRYLIKTRGQQVTLSCSPISGHRSVSWYQQTPGQGLQFLFEYFSETQRNKGNFPGRFSGRQFSNSRSEMNVSTLELGDSALYLCASSYGTAEYNSPLHFGNGTRLTVT.